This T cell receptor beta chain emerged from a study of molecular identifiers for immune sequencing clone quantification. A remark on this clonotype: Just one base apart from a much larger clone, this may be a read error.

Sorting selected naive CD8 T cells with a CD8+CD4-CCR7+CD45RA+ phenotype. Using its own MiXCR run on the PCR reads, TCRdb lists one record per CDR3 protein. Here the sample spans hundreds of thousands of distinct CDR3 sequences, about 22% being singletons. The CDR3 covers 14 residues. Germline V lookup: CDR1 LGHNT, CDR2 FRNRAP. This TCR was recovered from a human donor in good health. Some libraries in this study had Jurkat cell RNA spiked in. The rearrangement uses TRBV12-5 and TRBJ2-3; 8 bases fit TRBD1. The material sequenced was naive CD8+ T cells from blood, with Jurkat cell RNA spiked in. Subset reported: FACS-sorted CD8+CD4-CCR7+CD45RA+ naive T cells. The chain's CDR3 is CASGFSDRGDPQYF. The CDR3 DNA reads TGTGCTAGTGGTTTCTCTGACAGGGGAGATCCGCAGTATTTT. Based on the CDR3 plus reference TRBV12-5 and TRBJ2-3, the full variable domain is DARVTQTPRHKVTEMGQEVTMRCQPILGHNTVFWYRQTMMQGLELLAYFRNRAPLDDSGMPKDRFSAEMPDATLATLKIQPSEPRDSAVYFCASGFSDRGDPQYFGPGTRLTVL.